One T cell receptor beta chain is described in this entry. Its cognate antigen is unknown. This specimen comes from a study of T cells in Graves' hyperthyroidism and ophthalmopathy. CDR1 and CDR2 (germline): KGHSH, LQKENI. V lost 3 bases, J lost 2 bases, and 17 bases lay in between. The CDR3 has 16 amino acids. Study findings and constraints: Before onset, by a median of about seven months, the model predicted ophthalmopathy.

Amplified TCR beta CDR3 regions derived from RNA transcripts. HTBI primers were employed in a first-round RT-PCR of the TCR CDR3. Each CDR3 protein gets one entry after TCRdb re-called the multiplex PCR reads with MiXCR. The sample carries 300,000 to 350,000 distinct CDR3 sequences, approximately 14% recorded once. This clonotype originated in a woman in her twenties or thirties with Graves' hyperthyroidism. The rearrangement uses TRBV18 and TRBJ2-7, with unresolved D. Sequencing used blood. CDR3 residues: CASSPLSISVAYEQYF. The CDR3 coding sequence is TGTGCCAGCTCACCCCTATCAATCAGCGTAGCCTACGAGCAGTACTTC.